The present T cell receptor (beta chain) was sequenced within a study of human T cells and chemical hapten exposure. Study-level information: Mostly female, the patients presented with alopecia areata, totalis or universalis. Study-wide results and limits: Among TCRs, those above 1 in 1000 frequency were unaffected by DPC sensitization.

In the authors' methods: A per-sample median of around 88,000 TCRs was observed, with counts ranging from roughly 23,224 to 700,000. TCRdb redid the calling of the RACE reads with MiXCR, one entry per CDR3 protein. TCRdb, not the original authors, processed these V and J calls. The table includes approximately 82,000 distinct CDR3 sequences, less than 8% detected once. Time point indicated: patch test 2, 6 weeks after DPC sensitization. Treatment specified: therapeutic diphenylcyclopropenone sensitization with weekly scalp DPC. This CDR3 contains 17 residues. Trimming took 3 bases from V and 3 from J; bases not matched to a gene: 13. The sample holds many counts of this clonotype. Its target is unknown.

This sequence joins TRBV12-3 or TRBV12-4 and TRBJ2-7; 8 nucleotides match TRBD1. The sample in question was whole blood, obtained in connection with sensitization to the hapten diphenylcyclopropenone (DPC). This sequence originates from a woman under 40 with alopecia areata. Some clones in this sample may be carry-over from other donors' samples. CDR3 DNA sequence: TGTGCCAGCAGTTTTTTCAGGGGGCGCCGACCAAACTACGAGCAGTACTTC. Translating gives CASSFFRGRRPNYEQYF.